This T cell receptor beta chain was identified during a study of early T cells in non-severe SARS-CoV-2 infection. Study-wide context: The input, bulk RNA from unsorted whole blood, was sequenced, and chains were unpaired. The study's findings and limits: Matches to VDJdb favored anti-spike CD8 responses and missed private and CD4 specificities.

In regard to this clonotype: The antigen is unknown.

cDNA molecules, individually, were tagged with unique molecular identifiers. TCRdb independently ran MiXCR on the 5' RACE reads; one entry per CDR3 protein. The sample lists 70,000 or so distinct CDR3 sequences; more than 10% were seen once. Sequencing input: whole blood. The clonotype was recovered from an adult who was a healthcare worker with PCR-confirmed SARS-CoV-2 infection or an uninfected control (not recorded which).

Here the CDR3 reads CASTQDRWTTNEKLFF. CDR3 sequence (DNA): TGCGCCAGCACCCAGGACAGGTGGACAACTAATGAAAAACTGTTTTTT. The chain joins TRBV5-1 to TRBJ1-4; 7 bases match TRBD1. In germline, CDR1 is SGHRS, CDR2 YFSETQ. This CDR3 has 16 residues. Unmatched junction bases numbered 8, after V lost 6 bases and J lost 0 bases.